One and the same sample provided the 17 T cell receptor beta chains below, sequenced in a study of T cells in Graves' hyperthyroidism and ophthalmopathy. Amplification of TCR beta CDR3 regions was performed using RNA transcripts as template. TCR CDR3 underwent first-round RT-PCR with the HTBI primer set. TCRdb re-called the multiplex PCR reads with MiXCR, one entry per CDR3 protein. The sample contains about 200,000 distinct CDR3 sequences, roughly 17% of which appear only once. Input material: blood. These receptors originate from a woman aged 50 to 60 with Graves' hyperthyroidism.

This clonotype was detected many times. CDR3 nucleotide sequence: TGTGCCAGCAGCCCCTACCTCAGACAGGGGGACAATGAGCAGTTCTTC. Its protein is CASSPYLRQGDNEQFF. The gene calls are TRBV3-1 and TRBJ2-1, with 9 bases fitting TRBD1. The CDR3 totals 16 residues. V gave up 4 bases and J gave up 5 bases; unmatched junction bases: 9. Germline V gives CDR1 LGHDT, CDR2 YNNKEL (reference sequence).

This clonotype was observed a few times. CDR3 coding DNA: TGCAGTGCTAGTCAGTTAGCGGGGGAGATTTACAATGAGCAGTTCTTC. It yields the protein CSASQLAGEIYNEQFF. The chain couples TRBV20-1 to TRBJ2-1; 9 nucleotides align to TRBD2. From germline, CDR1 is DFQATT and CDR2 SNEGSKA (reference sequence). The CDR3 contains 16 residues. J was trimmed by 4 bases and V by 3 bases; bases with no gene match: 10.

V usage is TRBV30 and J usage is TRBJ2-1; D is possibly TRBD2 (6 bases). The end of the DNA aligns better with TRBJ2-7, so the J call may be wrong. There are 12 residues in the CDR3. Germline lookup yields CDR1 GTSNPN and CDR2 SVGIG (reference sequence). CDR3 bases: TGTGCCTGGAGTGTCGGAGGGAATGAGCAGTACTTC. Amino acids: CAWSVGGNEQYF.

This clonotype was seen only a few times. CDR3 sequence (DNA): TGTGCCAGCATGGTGACTAGCGCCCAAGAGACCCAGTACTTC. Residues: CASMVTSAQETQYF. The chain has TRBV2 and TRBJ2-5; 8 nucleotides line up with TRBD2. The germline V gene has CDR1 SNHLY and CDR2 FYNNEI. J gave up 1 base and V 7 bases, and 5 bases lay outside the gene matches. The CDR3 covers 14 residues.

This clonotype was observed many times. The chain joins TRBV6-6 to TRBJ2-7, with D uncertain. The CDR3 loop spans 16 amino acids. The germline V gene has CDR1 MNHNY and CDR2 SVGAGI (reference sequence). The ends were cut back, 0 bases at V and 0 bases at J, with 12 bases in the middle. CDR3 sequence reads: CASSYSAASSSYEQYF. The CDR3 coding sequence is TGTGCCAGCAGTTACTCGGCTGCTTCCAGCTCCTACGAGCAGTACTTC.

About this clonotype: Since a much larger clone is just one base distant, this may be a read error. CDR3 protein: CASSQAGVMNAEAFF. As DNA, the CDR3 is TGTGCCAGCTCCCAGGCAGGAGTCATGAACGCTGAAGCTTTCTTT. The chain employs TRBV18 and TRBJ1-1; D remains ambiguous. Germline V gene sequence: CDR1 KGHSH, CDR2 LQKENI. The CDR3 contains 15 residues.

The table lists this clonotype with many counts. V and J are TRBV20-1 and TRBJ1-2; 9 bases are shared with TRBD1. This CDR3 contains 14 residues. V was clipped by 3 bases and J by 2 bases; unmatched bases: 4. Germline-derived CDR1 and CDR2 are DFQATT and SNEGSKA (reference sequence). As DNA, the CDR3 is TGCAGTGCTAGCCGACAGGGGGGGAACTATGGCTACACCTTC. Its translation is CSASRQGGNYGYTF.

A few counts support this clonotype. V is TRBV5-1 and J is TRBJ2-6; D remains ambiguous. Trimming took 7 bases from V and 4 from J, leaving 12 bases between them. Looked up from germline, CDR1 is SGHRS and CDR2 is YFSETQ. The CDR3 length is 14 residues. CDR3 sequence (DNA): TGCGCCAGCTGGAGCGAGGCCGGGGCCAACGTCCTGACTTTC. Its translation: CASWSEAGANVLTF.

At least ten counts were recorded for this clonotype. The gene calls are TRBV6-2 or TRBV6-3 and TRBJ1-2; no reliable D call. Germline CDR1 is MNHEY and CDR2 is SVGEGT. V was pared by 4 bases and J by 4 bases, with 13 bases between. The CDR3 contains 14 residues. CDR3 in DNA: TGTGCCAGCAGTTTCGTGCCGGGCCCCTATGGCTACACCTTC. Encoded protein: CASSFVPGPYGYTF.

With respect to this clonotype: A read error may be the cause here, since a much bigger clone is one base away. This chain links TRBV3-1 with TRBJ2-7, with 11 bases identical to TRBD2. The V gene's germline CDR1 is LGHDT and CDR2 YNNKEL (reference sequence). The CDR3 contains 14 residues. The junction had 3 bases not matched to a gene; V was cut back by 7 bases and J by 1 base. CDR3 region: CASTSSGRSYEQYV. CDR3 bases: TGTGCCAGCACCTCTAGCGGGAGGTCCTACGAGCAGTACGTC.

This sequence joins TRBV20-1 and TRBJ2-5; 8 bases align to TRBD2. The CDR3 runs 15 residues. The ends lost 4 bases at V and 7 bases at J; junction bases unmatched: 14. Germline V gene sequence: CDR1 DFQATT, CDR2 SNEGSKA (reference sequence). CDR3 in amino acids: CSAIRGGSGIGTQYF. CDR3 nucleotide sequence: TGCAGTGCTATCCGGGGTGGTAGCGGGATTGGGACCCAGTACTTC.

The rearrangement joins TRBV4-1 to TRBJ2-3, with D perhaps given as TRBD1 or TRBD2 (5 bases each). Germline values: CDR1 MGHRA, CDR2 YSYEKL. Trimming pared 0 bases from V and 2 bases from J, leaving 12 bases between. The CDR3 contains 16 residues. The CDR3 protein is CASSQDERGPTDTQYF. In DNA, the CDR3 is TGCGCCAGCAGCCAAGATGAACGGGGACCCACAGATACGCAGTATTTT.

The sample holds many counts of this clonotype. The chain couples TRBV5-1 to TRBJ2-7; D is undetermined. This CDR3 is 14 amino acids long. Germline V gene lookup returns CDR1 SGHRS and CDR2 YFSETQ. Trimming pared 0 bases from V and 3 bases from J, leaving 10 bases between. The CDR3 region is CASSLDSQNYEQYF. In DNA form, the CDR3 reads TGCGCCAGCAGCTTGGACAGTCAGAACTACGAGCAGTACTTC.

This clonotype has ten or more counts. The rearrangement links TRBV20-1 to TRBJ2-1; 9 bases are a match to TRBD1. The V segment lost 2 bases and the J segment 3 bases; nucleotides outside the gene matches: 5. The germline V gene encodes CDR1 DFQATT and CDR2 SNEGSKA (reference sequence). The CDR3 consists of 15 residues. CDR3 in DNA: TGCAGTGCTAGAACCGGGACAGGGTTCTACAATGAGCAGTTCTTC. Protein: CSARTGTGFYNEQFF.

The rearrangement links TRBV20-1 to TRBJ2-7; a possible D gene is TRBD1 (6 bases). The CDR3 runs 13 residues. Germline loops: CDR1 DFQATT, CDR2 SNEGSKA (reference sequence). V was pared by 5 bases and J by 7 bases, with 18 bases between. CDR3 bases: TGCAGTGCTGTCACTCTTCGAAGGGGGGAGCAGTACTTC. Translated: CSAVTLRRGEQYF.

This clonotype appeared many times. The V and J genes are TRBV11-3 and TRBJ1-1, with D perhaps matching TRBD1 (5 bases). Germline CDR1 and CDR2: SGHNT and YENEEA. Trimming removed 6 bases from V and 2 bases from J, with 10 bases in between. The CDR3 totals 13 residues. Written as DNA, the CDR3 is TGTGCCAGCAGTCCGGGGGTTAACACTGAAGCTTTCTTT. It yields the protein CASSPGVNTEAFF.

Concerning this clonotype itself: A much larger clone is a single base away; this may be a read error. The chain couples TRBV12-3 or TRBV12-4 to TRBJ2-2, with a tentative D call TRBD2 (6 bases). The CDR3 extends over 14 amino acids. Trimming cost V 1 base and J 7 bases, with 10 bases left between them. DNA of the CDR3: TGTGCCAGCAGTTTAGGACTAGAAGGCGGGGAGCTGTTTTTT. Translated, it gives CASSLGLEGGELFF.